This T cell receptor beta chain came from a study of blood T cell repertoires in COVID-19. Assay: immunoSEQ multiplex PCR; the TCRdb copy retains only in-frame clones and omits some. The sample records about 250,000 clones, 88% being singletons. Symptom resolution, clearance, or two negative PCRs marked the recovered donors of Cohort 3. The source of this sequence is a woman aged 50 to 65 who had recovered from COVID-19. The sequencing sample was made of PBMCs or T cells enriched from blood (not recorded which).

The CDR3 reads CASSWFTSGRGDTGELFF. The CDR3 coding sequence is TGTGCCAGCAGCTGGTTTACTAGCGGGAGAGGTGACACCGGGGAGCTGTTTTTT. The V gene is TRBV5-6, the J gene TRBJ2-2, with 11 bases that match TRBD2. Trimming at V came to 3 bases and at J to 3 bases, leaving 10 bases not matched to a gene. Germline loops: CDR1 SGHDT, CDR2 YYEEEE. The CDR3 extends over 18 amino acids.